The source of this TCR beta chain is a study of blood T cells in healthy people across ages. Trimming removed 1 base from V and 2 bases from J, with 23 bases in between. Looked up from germline, CDR1 is DFQATT and CDR2 is SNEGSKA (reference sequence). The CDR3 runs 19 residues. Study findings and constraints: Among T cells, TCR beta diversity per million cells dropped roughly linearly as age rose.

The second PCR ran roughly 7 to 12 cycles with a sample-barcoded 5' primer and J-beta primers. A template-switch adaptor containing 12 random nucleotides labeled each cDNA molecule. TCRdb fed the 5' RACE reads into MiXCR, producing one record per CDR3 protein. The sample includes about 1.5 million distinct CDR3 sequences, less than 45% of them seen just once. In regard to this clonotype: Its target is unknown.

V usage is TRBV20-1 and J usage is TRBJ1-4, with a tentative D call TRBD1 (6 bases). This sequence was found in a woman aged 18-30 years in good health. The sequencing input was blood. CDR3 residues: CSARAPPGEGTMTNEKLFF. In DNA form, the CDR3 reads TGCAGTGCTAGAGCGCCCCCAGGGGAAGGGACGATGACTAATGAAAAACTGTTTTTT.